What follows is one T cell receptor beta chain and its context. The second PCR ran 7 to 11 cycles with a sample-barcoded 5' primer and J-beta primers. TCRdb itself ran the 5' RACE reads through MiXCR, one entry per CDR3 protein. The sample lists over 750,000 distinct CDR3 sequences, 20% to 30% occurring once. Caucasian individuals from Russia who were healthy and aged roughly 6 to 90 acted as donors. These data are taken from a study of blood T cells in healthy people across ages. These data also formed part of another study, on T cells of mothers and their children.

The TCR was taken from a boy younger than 18 in good health. The sample comprised blood.

The CDR3 DNA follows: TGTGCCAGCAGCCTACATGGGGACAGGGAAAAACTGTTTTTT. Its protein product is CASSLHGDREKLFF. The chain recombines TRBV7-8 with TRBJ1-4; 8 bases are shared with TRBD1. Germline V CDR1 and CDR2: SGHVS, FQNEAQ. The junction had 7 bases not matched to a gene; V was cut back by 5 bases and J by 8 bases. The CDR3 runs 14 residues.